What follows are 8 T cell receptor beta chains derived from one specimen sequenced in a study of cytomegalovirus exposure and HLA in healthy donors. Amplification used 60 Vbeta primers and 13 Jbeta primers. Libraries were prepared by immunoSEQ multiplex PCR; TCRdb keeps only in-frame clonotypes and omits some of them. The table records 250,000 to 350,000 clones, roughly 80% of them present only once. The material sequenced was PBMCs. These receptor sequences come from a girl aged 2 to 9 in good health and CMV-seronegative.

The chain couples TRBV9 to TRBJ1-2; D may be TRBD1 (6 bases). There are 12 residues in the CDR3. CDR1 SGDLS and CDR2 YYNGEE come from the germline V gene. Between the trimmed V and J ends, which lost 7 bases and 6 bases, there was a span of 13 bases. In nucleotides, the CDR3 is TGTGCCAGCTACGACAGGAGAGATGGCTACACCTTC. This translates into CASYDRRDGYTF.

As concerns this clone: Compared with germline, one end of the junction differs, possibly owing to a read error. The DNA for the CDR3 is TGTTCCAGCAGCCACCGGGACTCGGCCTACGAGCAGTACTTC. Amino acids: CSSSHRDSAYEQYF. The chain combines TRBV7-9 with TRBJ2-7; weak D call: TRBD2 (6 bases). CDR1 SEHNR and CDR2 FQNEAQ come from the germline V gene (reference sequence). The CDR3 runs 14 residues.

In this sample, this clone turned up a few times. The CDR3: CASSPRGLRTEAFF. Here the CDR3 DNA reads TGTGCCAGCAGCCCCAGGGGGCTCAGGACTGAAGCTTTCTTT. The V and J genes are TRBV9 and TRBJ1-1; 8 nucleotides match TRBD1. V was clipped by 4 bases and J by 5 bases; unmatched bases: 7. Germline lookup yields CDR1 SGDLS and CDR2 YYNGEE. This CDR3 region has 14 residues.

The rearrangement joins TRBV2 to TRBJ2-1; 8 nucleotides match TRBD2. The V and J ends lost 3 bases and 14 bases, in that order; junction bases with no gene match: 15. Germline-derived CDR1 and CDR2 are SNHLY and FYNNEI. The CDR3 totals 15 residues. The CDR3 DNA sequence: TGTGCCAGCAGTGATCCTAGCGGGCGCGGGTTTGATGAGTTCTTC. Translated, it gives CASSDPSGRGFDEFF.

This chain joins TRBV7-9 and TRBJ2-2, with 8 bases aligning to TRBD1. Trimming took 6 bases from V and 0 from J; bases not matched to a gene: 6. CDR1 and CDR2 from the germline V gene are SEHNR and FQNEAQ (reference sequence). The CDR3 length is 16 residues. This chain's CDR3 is CASSHRQGPNTGELFF. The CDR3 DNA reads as TGTGCCAGCAGTCACCGACAGGGGCCGAACACCGGGGAGCTGTTTTTT.

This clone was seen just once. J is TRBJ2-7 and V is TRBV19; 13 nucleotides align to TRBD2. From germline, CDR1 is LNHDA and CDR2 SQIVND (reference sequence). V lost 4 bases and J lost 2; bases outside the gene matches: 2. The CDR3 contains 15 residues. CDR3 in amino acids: CASSTGTSGAYEQYF. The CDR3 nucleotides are TGTGCCAGTAGTACAGGGACTAGCGGGGCCTACGAGCAGTACTTC.

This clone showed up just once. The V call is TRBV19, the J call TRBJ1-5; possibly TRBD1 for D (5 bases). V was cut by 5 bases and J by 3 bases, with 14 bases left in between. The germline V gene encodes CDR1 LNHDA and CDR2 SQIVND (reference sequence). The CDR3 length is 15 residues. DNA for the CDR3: TGTGCCAGTAGTCCGAACGACAGACCCAATCAGCCCCAGCATTTT. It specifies CASSPNDRPNQPQHF.

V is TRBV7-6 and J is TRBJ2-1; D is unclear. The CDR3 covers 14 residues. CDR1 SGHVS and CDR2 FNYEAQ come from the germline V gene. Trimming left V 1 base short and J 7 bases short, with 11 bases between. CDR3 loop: CASSLGGTWNEQFF. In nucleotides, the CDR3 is TGTGCCAGCAGCTTAGGCGGTACCTGGAATGAGCAGTTCTTC.